The 21 T cell receptor beta chains below were found in one sample sequenced in a study of T cell responses to AZD1222 COVID-19 vaccine (dated by TCRdb to the early 2020s). The library was built by means of the immunoSEQ multiplex PCR assay. This is the immuneACCESS table as TCRdb keeps it, with only in-frame sequences that have V and J called. A part of the clones is gone; compared with another copy, unresolved V genes explain less than half, and the rest is unexplained. Present in this sample are 130,000 or so clones, 93% of which were seen just once. Roughly 5.6% of the sample belongs to the ten largest clones. The time point label on this specimen signifies: baseline before first vaccination. The starting material was peripheral blood, obtained on day 0 of AZD1222 vaccination. The source of these receptors is an adult in good health.

The chain employs TRBV29-1 and TRBJ1-5; D call uncertain. The CDR3 extends over 13 amino acids. V lost 5 bases and J lost 5, with 13 bases in between. Germline V lookup: CDR1 SQVTM, CDR2 ANQGSEA. CDR3 coding DNA: TGCAGCGTTTTAGTCGCGGGCCATCAGCCCCAGCATTTT. Translating gives CSVLVAGHQPQHF. The complete variable domain, with remaining parts taken from reference TRBV29-1 and TRBJ1-5, reads SAVISQKPSRDICQRGTSLTIQCQVDSQVTMMFWYRQQPGQSLTLIATANQGSEATYESGFVIDKFPISRPNLTFSTLTVSNMSPEDSSIYLCSVLVAGHQPQHFGDGTRLSIL.

The V gene is TRBV18, the J gene TRBJ2-5; unclear D gene. V lost 3 bases, J lost 2 bases, and 10 bases lay in between. Germline CDR1 is KGHSH and CDR2 is LQKENI. The CDR3 is 14 amino acids. CDR3 in DNA: TGTGCCAGCTCACCCTCCCCGGCACAAGAGACCCAGTACTTC. Translated, it gives CASSPSPAQETQYF.

CDR3 region: CASSQEQAGNEQFF. CDR3 DNA sequence: TGCGCCAGCAGCCAAGAACAAGCGGGTAATGAGCAGTTCTTC. The J gene is TRBJ2-1, the V gene TRBV4-3; perhaps TRBD2 as D (6 bases). This CDR3 is 14 amino acids long. Germline assignment: CDR1 LGHNA and CDR2 YSLEER. V was shortened by 0 bases and J by 7 bases, with 10 bases between the two germline ends.

The chain combines TRBV19 with TRBJ1-1; D might be TRBD1 (5 bases). The V gene lost 6 bases and the J gene lost 4 bases, with 9 bases spanning the gap. Germline loops: CDR1 LNHDA, CDR2 SQIVND (reference sequence). This CDR3 spans 12 amino acids. The CDR3 DNA sequence: TGTGCCAGTAGGGGACGCCTCACTGAAGCTTTCTTT. Protein: CASRGRLTEAFF.

V is TRBV4-1 and J is TRBJ1-4; 10 bases fit TRBD1. The CDR3 covers 17 residues. V lost 1 base and J lost 4; bases outside the gene matches: 6. CDR1 and CDR2 from the germline V gene are MGHRA and YSYEKL. This CDR3 is CASSQGGTGAFNEKLFF. In DNA form, the CDR3 reads TGCGCCAGCAGCCAAGGGGGGACAGGGGCATTTAATGAAAAACTGTTTTTT.

The chain links TRBV5-1 to TRBJ2-3; D may be TRBD2 (6 bases). V was cut by 0 bases and J by 6 bases, with 11 bases left in between. Germline assignment: CDR1 SGHRS and CDR2 YFSETQ. The CDR3 is 14 amino acids. CDR3 in amino acids: CASSLAGVEDTQYF. The CDR3 bases are TGCGCCAGCAGCTTGGCGGGGGTCGAGGATACGCAGTATTTT. Looking up the rest from reference TRBV5-1 and TRBJ2-3 gives the full variable domain: KAGVTQTPRYLIKTRGQQVTLSCSPISGHRSVSWYQQTPGQGLQFLFEYFSETQRNKGNFPGRFSGRQFSNSRSEMNVSTLELGDSALYLCASSLAGVEDTQYFGPGTRLTVL.

The J gene is TRBJ2-5, the V gene TRBV19; TRBD2 agrees at 8 bases. This CDR3 spans 16 amino acids. Germline V gene data show CDR1 as LNHDA and CDR2 as SQIVND (reference sequence). V shed 7 bases, J shed 2 bases, and the junction held 12 bases outside the gene matches. CDR3 nucleotides: TGTGCCAGTAAGCGGGCACACATAGCGGGGCAAGAGACCCAGTACTTC. It encodes CASKRAHIAGQETQYF.

The chain uses TRBV18 and TRBJ1-2; TRBD1 is a possible D gene (5 bases). The ends were cut back, 3 bases at V and 3 bases at J, with 14 bases in the middle. Germline V gene sequence: CDR1 KGHSH, CDR2 LQKENI. The CDR3 is 15 amino acids. The CDR3 sequence is CASSPQGNGDYGYTF. CDR3 sequence (DNA): TGTGCCAGCTCACCCCAGGGTAACGGCGACTATGGCTACACCTTC.

The chain has TRBV2 and TRBJ1-4; the match to TRBD1 covers 11 bases. Per germline, CDR1 SNHLY and CDR2 FYNNEI. The CDR3 runs to 15 residues. With V trimmed by 5 bases and J by 5 bases, 4 bases remained unmatched. The CDR3 loop is CASSWDRGRNEKLFF. The CDR3 DNA sequence: TGTGCCAGCAGTTGGGACAGGGGGAGGAATGAAAAACTGTTTTTT.

This clone showed up just once. The chain recombines TRBV6-1 with TRBJ1-2, with 9 bases that match TRBD1. V shed 2 bases and J 8 bases; nucleotides not matched to a gene: 6. Germline V gene data show CDR1 as MNHNS and CDR2 as SASEGT. The CDR3 length is 14 residues. For the CDR3, the DNA is TGTGCCAGCAGTGAAATCGGGACAGGGCCCGGCTACACCTTC. It encodes CASSEIGTGPGYTF.

This chain connects TRBV7-9 to TRBJ2-1; 9 positions match TRBD2. Germline assignment: CDR1 SEHNR and CDR2 FQNEAQ (reference sequence). The CDR3 is 15 amino acids. The junction had 7 bases not matched to a gene; V was cut back by 6 bases and J by 4 bases. This chain's CDR3 is CASRALAGQYNEQFF. CDR3 DNA: TGTGCCAGCAGAGCCCTAGCGGGACAGTACAATGAGCAGTTCTTC.

The CDR3 DNA is TGCGCCAGCAGCTTGGCCGGGCCACCTAACACTGAAGCTTTCTTT. Its protein is CASSLAGPPNTEAFF. V gene TRBV5-1 combines with J gene TRBJ1-1; D ambiguous. This CDR3 has 15 amino acids. Germline lookup yields CDR1 SGHRS and CDR2 YFSETQ. Deletions cut 0 bases from V and 2 bases from J, with 11 bases between.

The CDR3 reads CASSPRDRTHEQYF. CDR3 bases: TGTGCCAGCAGCCCCCGGGACAGGACACACGAGCAGTACTTC. The chain carries TRBV9 and TRBJ2-7, with 8 nucleotides matching TRBD1. Trimming cost V 4 bases and J 5 bases; bases outside gene matches: 8. This CDR3 is 14 amino acids long. Germline values: CDR1 SGDLS, CDR2 YYNGEE.

This chain links TRBV5-1 with TRBJ2-2; 10 bases are a match to TRBD2. The CDR3 spans 14 residues. Germline CDR1 SGHRS, CDR2 YFSETQ. V shed 4 bases and J 7 bases; nucleotides not matched to a gene: 4. The CDR3 loop reads CASSPSGGIGELFF. DNA of the CDR3: TGCGCCAGCAGCCCTAGCGGGGGCATCGGGGAGCTGTTTTTT.

The chain joins TRBV6-2 or TRBV6-3 to TRBJ2-7; 11 bases agree with TRBD2. CDR1 and CDR2 from the germline V gene are MNHEY and SVGEGT. Germline trimming cut 2 bases from V and 2 bases from J; bases unmatched to any gene: 11. This CDR3 has 18 residues. This chain's CDR3 is CASSYRQGELAGAYEQYF. Here the CDR3 DNA reads TGTGCCAGCAGTTACCGACAGGGGGAACTAGCGGGAGCCTACGAGCAGTACTTC.

This sequence joins TRBV10-1 and TRBJ2-1, with 10 bases fitting TRBD2. The ends lost 6 bases at V and 7 bases at J; junction bases unmatched: 9. Germline values: CDR1 WNHNN, CDR2 SYGVQD (reference sequence). The CDR3 consists of 15 residues. The CDR3 here is CASRAPGLALNEQFF. In DNA, the CDR3 is TGCGCCAGCAGGGCCCCGGGACTAGCGTTGAATGAGCAGTTCTTC.

The chain couples TRBV28 to TRBJ2-1; the D is unclear. The CDR3 length is 13 residues. CDR1 and CDR2 (germline): MDHEN, SYDVKM. Trimming took off 3 bases at V and 4 bases at J, with 7 bases between the two ends. CDR3: CASSFDEYNEQFF. CDR3 bases: TGTGCCAGCAGTTTCGACGAGTACAATGAGCAGTTCTTC.

The chain uses TRBV5-1 and TRBJ2-2, with 7 positions matching TRBD1. The CDR3 runs to 15 residues. J gave up 2 bases and V 0 bases, and 1 base lay outside the gene matches. The germline V gene has CDR1 SGHRS and CDR2 YFSETQ. CDR3 residues: CASSLGDRNTGELFF. The CDR3 coding sequence is TGCGCCAGCAGCTTGGGGGACAGAAACACCGGGGAGCTGTTTTTT.

The chain combines TRBV10-3 with TRBJ1-1, with no clear D. Trimming stripped 7 bases from V and 0 bases from J, with 18 bases between. The CDR3 loop spans 16 amino acids. CDR1 ENHRY and CDR2 SYGVKD come from the germline V gene. In DNA form, the CDR3 reads TGTGCCATCAATACGGGATCCCGAGGGATGAACACTGAAGCTTTCTTT. Its protein product is CAINTGSRGMNTEAFF.

This clone was seen only once. V gene TRBV14 combines with J gene TRBJ2-7; D is perhaps TRBD2 (7 bases). Trimming left V 4 bases short and J 2 bases short, with 18 bases between. The CDR3 covers 16 residues. Germline V lookup: CDR1 SGHDN, CDR2 FVKESK. CDR3 bases: TGTGCCAGCAGCCTAAGTGGGGGGGGCCTTCCCTACGAGCAGTACTTC. This encodes CASSLSGGGLPYEQYF.

V gene TRBV6-5 combines with J gene TRBJ2-7; weak D call: TRBD1 (5 bases). Germline loops: CDR1 MNHEY, CDR2 SVGAGI. The ends were cut back, 10 bases at V and 5 bases at J, with 21 bases in the middle. This CDR3 is built from 14 residues. The DNA for the CDR3 is TGTGCCACCCGGTTTAGGCAGGGCCCCCACGAGCAGTACTTC. Amino acids: CATRFRQGPHEQYF.